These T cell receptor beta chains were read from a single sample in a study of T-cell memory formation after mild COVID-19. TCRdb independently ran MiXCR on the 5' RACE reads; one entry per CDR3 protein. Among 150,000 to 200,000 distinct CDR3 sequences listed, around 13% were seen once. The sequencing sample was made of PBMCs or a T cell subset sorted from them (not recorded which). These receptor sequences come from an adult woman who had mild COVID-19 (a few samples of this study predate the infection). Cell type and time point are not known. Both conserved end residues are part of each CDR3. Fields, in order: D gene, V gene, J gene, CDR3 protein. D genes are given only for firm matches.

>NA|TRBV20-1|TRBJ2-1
CSARRLSYNEQFF
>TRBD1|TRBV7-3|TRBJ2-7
CASSLRDRDIYEQYF
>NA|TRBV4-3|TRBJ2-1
CASSQDPPGQLYNEQFF
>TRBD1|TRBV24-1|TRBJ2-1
CATSAGTGGLNEQFF
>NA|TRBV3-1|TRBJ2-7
CASSQDEVREQYF
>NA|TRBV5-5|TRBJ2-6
CASSLEWAGVLTF
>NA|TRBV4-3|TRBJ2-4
CASSQDQENIQYF
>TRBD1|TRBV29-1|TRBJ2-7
CSVFLETGISYEQYF
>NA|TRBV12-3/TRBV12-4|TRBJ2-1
CASSPLTGWENEQFF
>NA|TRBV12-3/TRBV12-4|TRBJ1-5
CASSQQGSNQPQHF
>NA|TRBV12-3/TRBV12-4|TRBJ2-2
CASSLAGGGTGELFF
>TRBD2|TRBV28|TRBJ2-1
CASSARAGVGYNEQFF
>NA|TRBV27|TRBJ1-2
CASSLKGGANYGYTF
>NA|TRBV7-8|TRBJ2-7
CASTRGRKYEQYF
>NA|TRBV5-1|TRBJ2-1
CASSLEVPDEQFF
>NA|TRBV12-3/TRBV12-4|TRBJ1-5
CASSDRDVAQPQHF
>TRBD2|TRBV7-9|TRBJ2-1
CASSPAGTSLYNEQFF
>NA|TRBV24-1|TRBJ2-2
CATSDFGNTGELFF
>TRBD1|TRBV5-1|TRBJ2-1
CASSWDRVEQFF
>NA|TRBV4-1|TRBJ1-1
CASSLELNTEAFF
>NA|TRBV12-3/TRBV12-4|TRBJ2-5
CASRATVQETQYF
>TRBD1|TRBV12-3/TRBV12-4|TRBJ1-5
CASSLEQGARNQPQHF
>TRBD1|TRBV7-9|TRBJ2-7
CASSSFGTGSYEQYF
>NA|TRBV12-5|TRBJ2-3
CASGLDLSTDTQYF
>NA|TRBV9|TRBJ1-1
CASSVAATGTEAFF
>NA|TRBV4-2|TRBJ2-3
CASSQENADTQYF
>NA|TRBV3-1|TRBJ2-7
CASSQHRSYEQYF
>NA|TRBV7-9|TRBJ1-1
CASSPPRGEGAFF
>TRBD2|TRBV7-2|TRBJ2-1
CASSLVAASGGRSYNEQFF
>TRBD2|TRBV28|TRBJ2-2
CASSPSPLAVNTGELFF
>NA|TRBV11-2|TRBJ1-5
CASSLGTGRSNQPQHF
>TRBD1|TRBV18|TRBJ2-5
CASSPGQGLETQYF
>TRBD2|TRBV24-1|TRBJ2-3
CATVGRVTDTQYF
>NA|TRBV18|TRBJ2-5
CASSPQPSAETQYF
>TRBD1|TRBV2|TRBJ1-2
CASSERGQGFGYTF